Presented here are 15 T cell receptor beta chains from one specimen sequenced in a study of T cells after yellow fever vaccination. Each CDR3 protein gets one entry after TCRdb re-called the 5' RACE reads with MiXCR. Of about 550,000 distinct CDR3 sequences in the sample, 15% to 20% were seen once. Here the sequenced sample was PBMCs, taken 15 days after the yellow fever booster vaccination. Receptors were obtained from a man aged 25-45 years who received the YFV17D yellow fever vaccine.

The chain links TRBV7-2 to TRBJ2-1; TRBD2 is a possible D gene (5 bases). CDR1 SGHTA and CDR2 FQGNSA come from the germline V gene. The CDR3 extends over 12 amino acids. V dropped 6 bases and J dropped 16 bases, with 19 bases sitting between them. The CDR3 spells CASRLPGTRVFF. DNA of the CDR3: TGTGCCAGCAGACTACCGGGAACCCGGGTATTCTTC.

The chain is built from TRBV11-3 and TRBJ2-1, with D tentatively TRBD2 (6 bases). The germline V gene has CDR1 SGHNT and CDR2 YENEEA. V was pared by 3 bases and J by 3 bases, with 9 bases between. The CDR3 has 14 amino acids. This CDR3 reads CASSFSGDYNEQFF. In nucleotides, the CDR3 is TGTGCCAGCAGCTTTTCGGGGGACTACAATGAGCAGTTCTTC.

V is TRBV12-3 or TRBV12-4 and J is TRBJ2-1; D is unresolved. V lost 1 base and J 8 bases, leaving 15 bases between the germline ends. The CDR3 is 15 amino acids. Here the CDR3 reads CASSLGTNGPHEQFF. CDR3 in DNA: TGTGCCAGCAGTTTAGGGACCAACGGTCCCCATGAGCAGTTCTTC.

This chain links TRBV30 with TRBJ2-1, with D maybe TRBD1 (5 bases). V shed 4 bases and J shed 1 base, with 20 bases lying between them. Germline assignment: CDR1 GTSNPN and CDR2 SVGIG (reference sequence). This CDR3 contains 17 residues. The CDR3 reads CAWIKHTGLASYNEQFF. The CDR3 nucleotides are TGTGCCTGGATTAAGCACACAGGTTTGGCGTCCTACAATGAGCAGTTCTTC.

This clonotype was counted between two and nine times. The chain has TRBV12-3 or TRBV12-4 and TRBJ2-3; D not resolved. The CDR3 covers 14 residues. Trimming removed 7 bases at V and 7 bases at J, with 18 bases between. This CDR3 reads CASTPNPPGNTQYF. In DNA form, the CDR3 reads TGTGCCAGCACTCCTAACCCCCCCGGAAATACGCAGTATTTT.

The table lists this clonotype with a few counts. The V call is TRBV24-1, the J call TRBJ1-1; D uncertain. This CDR3 spans 12 amino acids. Germline-derived CDR1 and CDR2 are KGHDR and SFDVKD. Trimming pared 4 bases from V and 12 bases from J, leaving 14 bases between. The CDR3 region is CATSDDPPVSFF. The CDR3 DNA reads as TGTGCCACCAGTGACGATCCCCCCGTCTCTTTCTTT.

This clonotype was detected a few times. The chain has TRBV5-1 and TRBJ2-5, with a possible D match to TRBD2 (6 bases). CDR3 size: 14 residues. In germline, CDR1 is SGHRS, CDR2 YFSETQ. Trimming removed 5 bases at V and 2 bases at J, with 13 bases between. Here the CDR3 reads CASRFGGGQETQYF. In DNA form, the CDR3 reads TGCGCCAGCAGATTTGGGGGAGGACAAGAGACCCAGTACTTC.

This clonotype was recorded a few times. CDR3 in DNA: TGCAGCGTCCGACCTACAGGGAACACCGGGGAGCTGTTTTTT. Amino acids: CSVRPTGNTGELFF. The gene calls are TRBV29-1 and TRBJ2-2; tentatively, D is TRBD1 (5 bases). The CDR3 is 14 amino acids. Germline assignment: CDR1 SQVTM and CDR2 ANQGSEA. Trimming shortened V by 6 bases and J by 1 base, and 12 bases separated the two germline ends.

This clonotype appeared once. CDR3: CASSLGVAGKQFF. Written as DNA, the CDR3 is TGTGCCAGCAGCTTGGGGGTGGCGGGAAAGCAGTTCTTC. The rearrangement joins TRBV7-2 to TRBJ2-1, with D possibly matching TRBD2 (6 bases). The germline CDR1 and CDR2 sequences are SGHTA and FQGNSA. V was shortened by 3 bases and J by 11 bases, with 14 bases between the two germline ends. The CDR3 runs 13 residues.

The DNA for the CDR3 is TGTGCCAGCAGCTTACCAGGGTCTCAACGCCCCACCGGGGAGCTGTTTTTT. Protein sequence: CASSLPGSQRPTGELFF. The chain joins TRBV7-2 to TRBJ2-2; TRBD1 might be the D (5 bases). The CDR3 totals 17 residues. The germline CDR1 and CDR2 sequences are SGHTA and FQGNSA. V dropped 2 bases and J dropped 4 bases, with 17 bases sitting between them. Together with reference TRBV7-2 and TRBJ2-2, the CDR3 gives the full variable domain: GAGVSQSPSNKVTEKGKDVELRCDPISGHTALYWYRQSLGQGLEFLIYFQGNSAPDKSGLPSDRFSAERTGGSVSTLTIQRTQQEDSAVYLCASSLPGSQRPTGELFFGEGSRLTVL.

This chain connects TRBV5-4 to TRBJ2-6; D is ambiguous. With 1 base removed from V and 0 bases from J, the gap between germline ends came to 5 bases. Germline-derived CDR1 and CDR2 are SGHNT and YYREEE (reference sequence). The CDR3 is 15 amino acids. In DNA, the CDR3 is TGTGCCAGCAGCTTGTGGTCCTCTGGGGCCAACGTCCTGACTTTC. Translating it yields CASSLWSSGANVLTF.

This clonotype has only a few counts. J is TRBJ2-1 and V is TRBV20-1; D is unclear. The V end lost 3 bases, the J end lost 3 bases, and 12 bases lay between the germline ends. CDR1 and CDR2 from the germline V gene are DFQATT and SNEGSKA (reference sequence). The CDR3 is 14 residues long. The CDR3 sequence is CSASAAPYYNEQFF. The CDR3 bases are TGCAGTGCTAGTGCAGCTCCCTACTACAATGAGCAGTTCTTC.

V gene TRBV20-1 combines with J gene TRBJ2-3; 10 bases match TRBD2. The V gene's germline CDR1 is DFQATT and CDR2 SNEGSKA (reference sequence). The CDR3 has 16 residues. The ends lost 1 base at V and 1 base at J; junction bases unmatched: 5. Here the CDR3 reads CSARGLAGVGTDTQYF. The CDR3 nucleotides are TGCAGTGCTAGAGGCCTAGCGGGAGTTGGCACAGATACGCAGTATTTT.

This clonotype appeared a few times. The chain combines TRBV6-1 with TRBJ2-7, with TRBD2 matching over 8 bases. V lost 7 bases to trimming and J lost 1 base; unmatched junction nucleotides: 6. Germline assignment: CDR1 MNHNS and CDR2 SASEGT. The CDR3 runs to 14 residues. CDR3 region: CASNRGLESYEQYF. CDR3 sequence (DNA): TGTGCCAGCAATAGGGGACTAGAGTCCTACGAGCAGTACTTC.

This clonotype was seen more than once but under ten times. This chain uses TRBV20-1 with TRBJ2-1, with D maybe TRBD1 (6 bases). Trimming took 0 bases from V and 10 from J, leaving 16 bases between them. Per the germline V gene, CDR1 is DFQATT and CDR2 is SNEGSKA (reference sequence). The CDR3 extends over 14 amino acids. The CDR3: CSARDPQGLGEQFF. The CDR3 DNA follows: TGCAGTGCTAGAGATCCACAGGGTTTAGGCGAGCAGTTCTTC.